These 18 T cell receptor beta chains originate from one sample sequenced in a study of PD-1 blockade in classical Hodgkin lymphoma. Specified time point: cycle 4 day 1 (C4D1), after about 6 weeks of nivolumab. The patients all showed relapse after autologous stem cell transplantation, while their brentuximab vedotin exposure varied. Method: immunoSEQ multiplex PCR; TCRdb's copy keeps in-frame clones and lacks some. The sample lists under 130,000 clones, 89% seen once, with around 20% in the top ten. This material consisted of peripheral blood mononuclear cells (PBMCs), taken before the fourth cycle of nivolumab. All receptors derive from a human donor with classical Hodgkin lymphoma.

The chain joins TRBV4-1 to TRBJ2-2; D uncertain. The ends were cut back, 5 bases at V and 7 bases at J, with 5 bases in the middle. The CDR3 has 11 residues. Germline assignment: CDR1 MGHRA and CDR2 YSYEKL. CDR3 nucleotides: TGCGCCAGCAGCGCGGACGGGGAGCTGTTTTTT. Protein: CASSADGELFF.

This clone was found a few times. The chain is built from TRBV19 and TRBJ1-1; TRBD1 agrees at 9 bases. Germline CDR1 is LNHDA and CDR2 is SQIVND (reference sequence). The CDR3 extends over 19 amino acids. V lost 7 bases, J lost 2 bases, and 20 bases stayed unmatched. CDR3 DNA: TGTGCCAGTATGCCGGGACAGGGAGGTCTTAGAGTGGTTAACACTGAAGCTTTCTTT. Its protein is CASMPGQGGLRVVNTEAFF. The variable domain in full, completed from reference TRBV19 and TRBJ1-1, reads DGGITQSPKYLFRKEGQNVTLSCEQNLNHDAMYWYRQDPGQGLRLIYYSQIVNDFQKGDIAEGYSVSREKKESFPLTVTSAQKNPTAFYLCASMPGQGGLRVVNTEAFFGQGTRLTVV.

The chain is built from TRBV4-1 and TRBJ2-3; D is possibly TRBD1 (5 bases). Per germline, CDR1 MGHRA and CDR2 YSYEKL. Deletions cut 0 bases from V and 8 bases from J, with 15 bases between. The CDR3 runs to 15 residues. CDR3 region: CASSQDRLGEATQYF. CDR3 bases: TGCGCCAGCAGCCAAGATCGGCTAGGGGAAGCTACGCAGTATTTT.

The rearrangement joins TRBV5-1 to TRBJ1-2, with D hard to call. CDR1 and CDR2 (germline): SGHRS, YFSETQ. This CDR3 has 13 amino acids. V was shortened by 2 bases and J by 0 bases, with 5 bases between the two germline ends. This chain's CDR3 is CASSLKANYGYTF. The CDR3 DNA reads as TGCGCCAGCAGCTTAAAGGCTAACTATGGCTACACCTTC.

The chain carries TRBV5-6 and TRBJ2-3, with 8 bases identical to TRBD2. The germline gives CDR1 SGHDT, CDR2 YYEEEE. The CDR3 loop spans 16 amino acids. V was clipped by 3 bases and J by 0 bases; unmatched bases: 6. For the CDR3, the DNA is TGTGCCAGCAGCTACACTAGCGGACCTAGCACAGATACGCAGTATTTT. Protein product: CASSYTSGPSTDTQYF. The entire variable domain, with the rest obtained from reference TRBV5-6 and TRBJ2-3, is as follows: DAGVTQSPTHLIKTRGQQVTLRCSPKSGHDTVSWYQQALGQGPQFIFQYYEEEERQRGNFPDRFSGHQFPNYSSELNVNALLLGDSALYLCASSYTSGPSTDTQYFGPGTRLTVL.

This clone has a handful of counts. This rearrangement joins TRBV7-2 to TRBJ1-1; 10 nucleotides line up with TRBD1. Germline V lookup: CDR1 SGHTA, CDR2 FQGNSA. V lost 5 bases and J lost 4; bases outside the gene matches: 7. The CDR3 has 15 amino acids. CDR3 protein: CASSARQGAGTEAFF. The CDR3 DNA reads as TGTGCCAGCAGCGCCCGACAGGGGGCGGGCACTGAAGCTTTCTTT.

The chain links TRBV2 to TRBJ2-6; D could derive from TRBD1 or TRBD2 (5 bases each). CDR3 size: 16 residues. Germline-derived CDR1 and CDR2 are SNHLY and FYNNEI. Trimming left V 5 bases short and J 3 bases short, with 14 bases between. This CDR3 reads CASSPQGAGGANVLTF. In DNA form, the CDR3 reads TGTGCCAGCAGTCCCCAGGGAGCCGGTGGGGCCAACGTCCTGACTTTC.

The genes are TRBV18 and TRBJ2-1; possible D gene TRBD2, 6 bases. Germline V lookup: CDR1 KGHSH, CDR2 LQKENI. The CDR3 contains 13 residues. Trimming removed 2 bases at V and 7 bases at J, with 9 bases between. CDR3 coding DNA: TGTGCCAGCTCACCATTGGAGGGGAATGAGCAGTTCTTC. Translated: CASSPLEGNEQFF.

V usage is TRBV6-5 and J usage is TRBJ1-3; D call uncertain. The CDR3 is 12 residues long. The ends were cut back, 5 bases at V and 1 base at J, with 3 bases in the middle. CDR1 and CDR2 (germline): MNHEY, SVGAGI. The CDR3 protein is CASSNSGNTIYF. The CDR3 DNA follows: TGTGCCAGCAGTAATTCTGGAAACACCATATATTTT.

This clone showed up just a few times. The chain joins TRBV6-1 to TRBJ2-7; maybe TRBD2 (6 bases). Trimming removed 3 bases from V and 6 bases from J, with 15 bases in between. The CDR3 spans 14 residues. Germline V gene lookup returns CDR1 MNHNS and CDR2 SASEGT. CDR3 nucleotides: TGTGCCAGCAGTGACCAATTACTAGCCTCCGAGCAGTACTTC. It is translated as CASSDQLLASEQYF.

The chain uses TRBV7-2 and TRBJ1-1; 7 bases align to TRBD1. The CDR3 is 14 amino acids. V lost 3 bases to trimming and J lost 0 bases; unmatched junction nucleotides: 1. CDR1 and CDR2 (germline): SGHTA, FQGNSA. The CDR3 reads CASSLTGMNTEAFF. In DNA, the CDR3 is TGTGCCAGCAGCTTGACAGGGATGAACACTGAAGCTTTCTTT.

The chain joins TRBV18 to TRBJ2-1; D unclear. There are 15 residues in the CDR3. Trimming stripped 3 bases from V and 0 bases from J, with 9 bases between. Germline CDR1 is KGHSH and CDR2 is LQKENI. This CDR3 is CASSPPERSYNEQFF. The CDR3 DNA is TGTGCCAGCTCACCCCCGGAACGCTCCTACAATGAGCAGTTCTTC.

The rearrangement links TRBV4-1 to TRBJ1-4; D is possibly TRBD1 (6 bases). The CDR3 has 15 residues. Germline values: CDR1 MGHRA, CDR2 YSYEKL. V was pared by 4 bases and J by 8 bases, with 17 bases between. The DNA for the CDR3 is TGCGCCAGCAGCCTCCCGGGGGGGCTAGCGGAAAAACTGTTTTTT. It specifies CASSLPGGLAEKLFF.

The gene calls are TRBV4-1 and TRBJ1-1, with D unresolved. In germline, CDR1 is MGHRA, CDR2 YSYEKL. The CDR3 length is 16 residues. V lost 3 bases to trimming and J lost 0 bases, with 14 bases between them. DNA for the CDR3: TGCGCCAGCAGCCACGGGAGGTGGGCCATGAACACTGAAGCTTTCTTT. Protein sequence: CASSHGRWAMNTEAFF.

This clone was seen a handful of times. The CDR3: CASSQGGNEKLFF. Written as DNA, the CDR3 is TGCGCCAGCAGCCAAGGGGGTAATGAAAAACTGTTTTTT. V and J are TRBV4-1 and TRBJ1-4, with D unresolved. This CDR3 is built from 13 residues. Germline values: CDR1 MGHRA, CDR2 YSYEKL. Trimming took 1 base from V and 4 from J, leaving 4 bases between them.

The chain uses TRBV28 and TRBJ2-2; 7 nucleotides line up with TRBD2. V shed 6 bases, J shed 0 bases, and the junction held 4 bases outside the gene matches. The CDR3 contains 15 residues. Looked up from germline, CDR1 is MDHEN and CDR2 is SYDVKM. CDR3 residues: CASSRLAANTGELFF. Written as DNA, the CDR3 is TGTGCCAGCAGCCGGCTAGCGGCGAACACCGGGGAGCTGTTTTTT.

The chain links TRBV2 to TRBJ1-1; D is ambiguous. Per germline, CDR1 SNHLY and CDR2 FYNNEI. Trimming shortened V by 5 bases and J by 0 bases, and 10 bases separated the two germline ends. The CDR3 runs to 14 residues. CDR3 protein: CASSFGPMNTEAFF. The CDR3 nucleotides are TGTGCCAGCAGTTTTGGACCCATGAACACTGAAGCTTTCTTT.

This clone showed up just once. The chain couples TRBV7-9 to TRBJ1-2; TRBD1 matches at 7 bases. The CDR3 contains 13 residues. The V and J ends lost 6 bases and 3 bases, in that order; junction bases with no gene match: 4. Per the germline V gene, CDR1 is SEHNR and CDR2 is FQNEAQ (reference sequence). The CDR3: CASRGGVDYGYTF. CDR3 DNA sequence: TGTGCCAGCAGAGGGGGCGTCGACTATGGCTACACCTTC.